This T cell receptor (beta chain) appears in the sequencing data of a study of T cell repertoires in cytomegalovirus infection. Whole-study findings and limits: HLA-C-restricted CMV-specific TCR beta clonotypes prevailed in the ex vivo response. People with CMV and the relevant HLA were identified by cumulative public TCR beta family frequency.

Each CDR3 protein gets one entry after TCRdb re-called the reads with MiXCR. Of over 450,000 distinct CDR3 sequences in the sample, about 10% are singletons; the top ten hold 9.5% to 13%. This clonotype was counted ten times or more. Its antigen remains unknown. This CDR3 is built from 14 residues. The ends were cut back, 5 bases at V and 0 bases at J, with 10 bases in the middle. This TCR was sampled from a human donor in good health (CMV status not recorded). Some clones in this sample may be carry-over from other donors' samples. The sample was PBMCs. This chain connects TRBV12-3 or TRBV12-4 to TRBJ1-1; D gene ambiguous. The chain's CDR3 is CASSATSLNTEAFF. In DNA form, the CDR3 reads TGTGCCAGCAGTGCAACAAGTCTGAACACTGAAGCTTTCTTT.